The 18 T cell receptor beta chains below all came from one sample that was sequenced in a study of blood T cell repertoires in COVID-19. Using immunoSEQ multiplex PCR, the repertoire was profiled, and TCRdb retains in-frame clones only, with some absent. The sample contains about 250,000 clones, 70% to 90% of which appear only once. The sequenced material came from PBMCs or T cells enriched from blood (not recorded which). The receptors originated from a woman between 25 and 40 years old who had recovered from COVID-19.

This sequence joins TRBV5-1 and TRBJ2-7; D uncertain. Germline V CDR1 and CDR2: SGHRS, YFSETQ. V lost 0 bases and J lost 2, with 6 bases in between. The CDR3 length is 13 residues. CDR3 loop: CASSLDLTYEQYF. The CDR3 bases are TGCGCCAGCAGCTTGGACTTAACCTACGAGCAGTACTTC. The full variable domain, rest sourced from reference TRBV5-1 and TRBJ2-7, is KAGVTQTPRYLIKTRGQQVTLSCSPISGHRSVSWYQQTPGQGLQFLFEYFSETQRNKGNFPGRFSGRQFSNSRSEMNVSTLELGDSALYLCASSLDLTYEQYFGPGTRLTVT.

The chain couples TRBV28 to TRBJ1-5; D not certain. The germline gives CDR1 MDHEN, CDR2 SYDVKM. There are 13 residues in the CDR3. V gave up 3 bases and J gave up 1 base, with 4 bases separating them. CDR3 sequence: CASSFLSNQPQHF. In DNA form, the CDR3 reads TGTGCCAGCAGTTTTCTGAGCAATCAGCCCCAGCATTTT.

V and J are TRBV5-6 and TRBJ1-2, with 7 bases identical to TRBD1. The CDR3 covers 13 residues. From germline, CDR1 is SGHDT and CDR2 YYEEEE. J gave up 7 bases and V 2 bases, and 5 bases lay outside the gene matches. CDR3 sequence reads: CASSLRTGGGYTF. The CDR3 DNA reads TGTGCCAGCAGCTTAAGGACAGGTGGTGGCTACACCTTC.

The genes are TRBV5-1 and TRBJ1-1, with D unresolved. The germline gives CDR1 SGHRS, CDR2 YFSETQ. V lost 1 base and J 4 bases, leaving 8 bases between the germline ends. This CDR3 has 13 amino acids. The CDR3 is CASSLPGGTEAFF. The CDR3 nucleotides are TGCGCCAGCAGCTTGCCTGGCGGCACTGAAGCTTTCTTT.

The chain combines TRBV19 with TRBJ1-2; no clear D gene. In germline, CDR1 is LNHDA, CDR2 SQIVND (reference sequence). The V end was cut by 6 bases, the J end by 0 bases, with 14 bases between. CDR3 size: 15 residues. CDR3 sequence reads: CASRTRDIANYGYTF. In nucleotides, the CDR3 is TGTGCCAGTAGAACCCGGGATATTGCTAACTATGGCTACACCTTC.

The chain carries TRBV4-2 and TRBJ1-2, with no clear D. The germline V gene has CDR1 LGHNA and CDR2 YNFKEQ. The CDR3 contains 12 residues. V was clipped by 0 bases and J by 8 bases, with 7 bases between them. In DNA, the CDR3 is TGTGCCAGCAGCCAAGAACCGGAGGGCTACACCTTC. It yields the protein CASSQEPEGYTF.

A few counts support this clone. This sequence joins TRBV7-9 and TRBJ2-7; the match to TRBD2 covers 10 bases. V dropped 4 bases and J dropped 9; count of bases not matched to a gene: 15. CDR1 and CDR2 from the germline V gene are SEHNR and FQNEAQ (reference sequence). The length of the CDR3 is 16 residues. For the CDR3, the DNA is TGTGCCAGCAGCTCTCCCGAAGCTAGCGGGAGTGGACGGCAGTACTTC. Translated: CASSSPEASGSGRQYF.

The rearrangement joins TRBV28 to TRBJ2-7; 8 bases match TRBD1. The ends lost 3 bases at V and 6 bases at J; junction bases unmatched: 10. Germline V gene data show CDR1 as MDHEN and CDR2 as SYDVKM. CDR3 length: 15 residues. The DNA of the CDR3 is TGTGCCAGCAGTTTTGGTCGACAGGGGTCCGGCGAGCAGTACTTC. It encodes CASSFGRQGSGEQYF.

The chain has TRBV2 and TRBJ1-5; D gene uncertain. V lost 5 bases, J lost 5 bases, and 10 bases lay in between. CDR3 length equals 13 residues. The germline gives CDR1 SNHLY, CDR2 FYNNEI. CDR3 bases: TGTGCCAGCAGTTTCGGGTGGGATCAGCCCCAGCATTTT. Protein product: CASSFGWDQPQHF.

For the CDR3, the DNA is TGTGCCAGCAGCGTAGGAGCTGGGAGCGGGAGGGCCCATTGCGAGCAGTACTTC. It specifies CASSVGAGSGRAHCEQYF. This chain uses TRBV9 with TRBJ2-7, with 10 bases matching TRBD2. V lost 0 bases, J lost 6 bases, and 15 bases stayed unmatched. This CDR3 has 18 residues. The germline gives CDR1 SGDLS, CDR2 YYNGEE. Filled out from reference TRBV9 and TRBJ2-7, the complete variable domain reads DSGVTQTPKHLITATGQRVTLRCSPRSGDLSVYWYQQSLDQGLQFLIQYYNGEERAKGNILERFSAQQFPDLHSELNLSSLELGDSALYFCASSVGAGSGRAHCEQYFGPGTRLTVT.

In this sample, this clone turned up a few times. This rearrangement joins TRBV3-1 (or the pseudogene TRBV3-2) to TRBJ2-2; no firm D call. Germline-derived CDR1 and CDR2 are LGHDT and YNNKEL (reference sequence). The V and J ends lost 4 bases and 1 base respectively, with 10 bases between them. The CDR3 totals 15 residues. The CDR3 region has the DNA TGTGCCAGCAGCCCCAGGATGGGGAACACCGGGGAGCTGTTTTTT. Translated, it gives CASSPRMGNTGELFF.

The chain's CDR3 is CASSPERRGEFEQYF. The CDR3 DNA sequence: TGTGCCAGCAGCCCCGAGAGGCGGGGGGAATTCGAGCAGTACTTC. This sequence joins TRBV7-6 and TRBJ2-7; 8 nucleotides match TRBD2. Per germline, CDR1 SGHVS and CDR2 FNYEAQ. The CDR3 sequence is 15 residues long. The ends lost 5 bases at V and 6 bases at J; junction bases unmatched: 12.

The chain recombines TRBV24-1 with TRBJ1-5, with D possibly TRBD1 on 5 matching bases. There are 16 residues in the CDR3. Trimming pared 5 bases from V and 2 bases from J, leaving 15 bases between. The germline CDR1 and CDR2 sequences are KGHDR and SFDVKD. The CDR3 DNA sequence: TGTGCCACCAGTGGCCCAGGGTCGAGTCGCAATCAGCCCCAGCATTTT. This translates into CATSGPGSSRNQPQHF.

This clone occurred once. The chain is built from TRBV4-1 and TRBJ2-7, with 7 bases identical to TRBD2. J gave up 2 bases and V 0 bases, and 16 bases lay outside the gene matches. The CDR3 runs to 19 residues. The germline V gene has CDR1 MGHRA and CDR2 YSYEKL. CDR3 coding DNA: TGCGCCAGCAGCCAAGAGACGACTAGCCCCCAAGCCCGGGCCTACGAGCAGTACTTC. As protein: CASSQETTSPQARAYEQYF.

The chain employs TRBV27 and TRBJ2-2; 10 nucleotides match TRBD2. From germline, CDR1 is MNHEY and CDR2 SMNVEV (reference sequence). Trimming at V came to 2 bases and at J to 5 bases, leaving 5 bases not matched to a gene. The CDR3 covers 16 residues. The CDR3 bases are TGTGCCAGCAGTTTAACTAGCGGGATGTGGACCGGGGAGCTGTTTTTT. It specifies CASSLTSGMWTGELFF.

About this clone itself: This same CDR3 is encoded by further DNA sequences in the sample. The chain combines TRBV12-3 or TRBV12-4 with TRBJ1-2; 7 bases are a match to TRBD1. With V trimmed by 6 bases and J by 5 bases, 3 bases remained unmatched. The CDR3 consists of 12 residues. CDR3 protein: CASSPGGYGYTF. CDR3 bases: TGTGCCAGCAGCCCAGGGGGGTATGGCTACACCTTC.

The J gene is TRBJ2-2, the V gene TRBV7-3; D remains ambiguous. V was clipped by 2 bases and J by 0 bases, with 7 bases between them. Germline-derived CDR1 and CDR2 are SGHTA and FQGTGA. This CDR3 is built from 15 residues. CDR3 in DNA: TGTGCCAGCAGCTTATTAACGGCGAACACCGGGGAGCTGTTTTTT. This encodes CASSLLTANTGELFF.

The J gene is TRBJ2-1, the V gene TRBV7-3, with 9 bases fitting TRBD2. J lost 0 bases, V lost 5 bases, and 5 bases had no gene match. The CDR3 covers 16 residues. Germline-derived CDR1 and CDR2 are SGHTA and FQGTGA. CDR3 protein: CASSISGSDSYNEQFF. The CDR3 region has the DNA TGTGCCAGCAGCATTAGCGGGAGCGACTCCTACAATGAGCAGTTCTTC.